This entry lists 7 T cell receptor beta chains sequenced from one sample in a study of OX40 agonist ivuxolimab in advanced cancers. The protocol was immunoSEQ multiplex PCR, while the TCRdb copy is restricted to in-frame clones and leaves out a portion. The sample records 50,000 to 70,000 clones, around 85% being singletons. The starting material was CD4+ or CD8+ T cells sorted from blood, obtained in a trial of the OX40 agonist ivuxolimab. These TCRs come from an adult with an advanced solid tumor such as melanoma, head and neck, liver or kidney cancer.

The chain uses TRBV11-3 and TRBJ2-7; D possibly corresponds to TRBD2 (5 bases). V lost 0 bases, J lost 5 bases, and 14 bases lay in between. Germline CDR1 reads SGHNT; CDR2 reads YENEEA. This CDR3 is 15 amino acids long. CDR3 sequence reads: CASSLDSGEWNEQYF. The DNA of the CDR3 is TGTGCCAGCAGCTTAGATTCCGGGGAATGGAACGAGCAGTACTTC. The entire variable domain, with the rest obtained from reference TRBV11-3 and TRBJ2-7, is as follows: EAGVVQSPRYKIIEKKQPVAFWCNPISGHNTLYWYLQNLGQGPELLIRYENEEAVDDSQLPKDRFSAERLKGVDSTLKIQPAELGDSAVYLCASSLDSGEWNEQYFGPGTRLTVT.

The CDR3, as DNA: TGTGCCAGCAGTTACGGGGCGGCGGCCCCCCCTAATGAGCAGTTCTTC. This codes for CASSYGAAAPPNEQFF. The chain recombines TRBV6-5 with TRBJ2-1, with D tentatively TRBD1 (5 bases). The length of the CDR3 is 16 residues. Looked up from germline, CDR1 is MNHEY and CDR2 is SVGAGI. V was cut by 2 bases and J by 7 bases, with 18 bases left in between.

V and J are TRBV5-4 and TRBJ2-1; possible D gene TRBD1, 6 bases. Germline V gene lookup returns CDR1 SGHNT and CDR2 YYREEE (reference sequence). V lost 0 bases and J 5 bases, leaving 18 bases between the germline ends. The CDR3 covers 17 residues. The CDR3: CASSLASGTFPDNEQFF. CDR3 DNA: TGTGCCAGCAGCTTGGCCTCCGGGACATTTCCGGACAATGAGCAGTTCTTC. Full variable domain (missing parts from reference TRBV5-4 and TRBJ2-1): ETGVTQSPTHLIKTRGQQVTLRCSSQSGHNTVSWYQQALGQGPQFIFQYYREEENGRGNFPPRFSGLQFPNYSSELNVNALELDDSALYLCASSLASGTFPDNEQFFGPGTRLTVL.

The chain joins TRBV28 to TRBJ1-1; the D is unclear. The CDR3 sequence is 15 residues long. The ends were cut back, 6 bases at V and 5 bases at J, with 19 bases in the middle. CDR1 is MDHEN and CDR2 is SYDVKM in the germline V gene. CDR3 in amino acids: CASRPVRLRRTEAFF. The CDR3 DNA reads TGTGCCAGCAGACCTGTTAGGTTGAGGAGAACTGAAGCTTTCTTT.

This rearrangement joins TRBV27 to TRBJ2-1, with 10 positions matching TRBD2. CDR1 and CDR2 (germline): MNHEY, SMNVEV (reference sequence). The CDR3 totals 15 residues. V shed 2 bases and J 4 bases; nucleotides not matched to a gene: 2. Here the CDR3 reads CASSLDSGGYNEQFF. Written as DNA, the CDR3 is TGTGCCAGCAGTTTAGATAGCGGGGGGTACAATGAGCAGTTCTTC.

The CDR3: CASSLGPFLTGLNTGELFF. The CDR3 DNA reads TGCGCCAGCAGCTTGGGGCCTTTTTTGACAGGGCTGAACACCGGGGAGCTGTTTTTT. The chain recombines TRBV5-1 with TRBJ2-2, with 7 bases that match TRBD1. V shed 0 bases, J shed 1 base, and the junction held 12 bases outside the gene matches. Germline CDR1 SGHRS, CDR2 YFSETQ. The CDR3 loop spans 19 amino acids.

This clone was counted a single time. The gene calls are TRBV27 and TRBJ2-3; 8 bases fit TRBD1. Germline CDR1 MNHEY, CDR2 SMNVEV (reference sequence). J lost 10 bases, V lost 0 bases, and 6 bases had no gene match. This CDR3 has 14 amino acids. CDR3 nucleotide sequence: TGTGCCAGCAGTTTATCCGTAACAGGGGGTTCGCAGTATTTT. This gives the protein CASSLSVTGGSQYF.